This T cell receptor beta chain was identified during a study of blood T cell repertoires in COVID-19. Study summary: COVID-19 samples collected from the United States, Italy and Spain covered acute and convalescent phases.

This table comes from immunoSEQ multiplex PCR, and its TCRdb copy is limited to in-frame clones, with some not included. Of 340,000 or so clones in the sample, 65% to 90% were seen once. Residents of 24 US areas, aged roughly 18 to 95 years, made up the participants. Membership in each cohort depended on participant-reported clinical history. This CDR3 is built from 15 residues. V lost 0 bases and J 4 bases, leaving 12 bases between the germline ends. Per the germline V gene, CDR1 is LGHNA and CDR2 is YSLEER. The receptor comes from a woman aged 40 to 55 with acute COVID-19. The chain has TRBV4-3 and TRBJ1-2; possibly TRBD1 for D (5 bases). Sequenced: PBMCs or T cells enriched from blood (not recorded which). The CDR3, as DNA: TGCGCCAGCAGCCAAGATGGGGCAGCCTTCTATGGCTACACCTTC. Amino acid sequence: CASSQDGAAFYGYTF.